The clone carrying this T cell receptor beta chain has more than one count but fewer than ten. This entry is derived from a study of T cell changes during pregnancy in multiple sclerosis. This CDR3 has 14 amino acids. The V end lost 3 bases, the J end lost 3 bases, and 8 bases lay between the germline ends. Germline CDR1 is SGHTA and CDR2 is FQGTGA. Libraries were prepared by immunoSEQ multiplex PCR; TCRdb keeps only in-frame clonotypes and omits some of them. In the table there are 30,000 to 50,000 clones, 85% to 95% of which are singletons. The rearrangement joins TRBV7-3 to TRBJ2-2; D is unresolved. The sequence came from a female donor with multiple sclerosis, enrolled in a pregnancy study. Sequenced material: CD4+ T cells from peripheral blood mononuclear cells, taken after pregnancy. The CDR3 nucleotides read TGTGCCAGCAGCTTTGCTCGGGACACCGGGGAGCTGTTTTTT. Encoded protein: CASSFARDTGELFF. The variable domain in full, with the rest retrieved from reference TRBV7-3 and TRBJ2-2, is GAGVSQTPSNKVTEKGKYVELRCDPISGHTALYWYRQSLGQGPEFLIYFQGTGAADDSGLPNDRFFAVRPEGSVSTLKIQRTERGDSAVYLCASSFARDTGELFFGEGSRLTVL.